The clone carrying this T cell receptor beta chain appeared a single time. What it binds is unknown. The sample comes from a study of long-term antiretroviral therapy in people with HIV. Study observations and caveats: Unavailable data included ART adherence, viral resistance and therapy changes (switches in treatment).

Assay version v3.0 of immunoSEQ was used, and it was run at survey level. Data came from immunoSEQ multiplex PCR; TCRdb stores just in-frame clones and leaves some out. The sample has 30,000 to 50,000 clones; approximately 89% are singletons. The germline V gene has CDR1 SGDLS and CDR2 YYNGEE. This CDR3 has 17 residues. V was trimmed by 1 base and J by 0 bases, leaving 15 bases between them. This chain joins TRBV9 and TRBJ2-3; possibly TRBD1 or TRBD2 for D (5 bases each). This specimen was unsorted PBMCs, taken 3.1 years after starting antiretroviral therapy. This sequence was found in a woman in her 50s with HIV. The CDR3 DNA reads TGTGCCAGCAGCGTAAACCCGGGGCCATCTAGCACAGATACGCAGTATTTT. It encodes CASSVNPGPSSTDTQYF. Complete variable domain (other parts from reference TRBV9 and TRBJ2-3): DSGVTQTPKHLITATGQRVTLRCSPRSGDLSVYWYQQSLDQGLQFLIQYYNGEERAKGNILERFSAQQFPDLHSELNLSSLELGDSALYFCASSVNPGPSSTDTQYFGPGTRLTVL.